This TCR beta chain was retrieved from a study of T cell changes during pregnancy in multiple sclerosis. Sequencing used immunoSEQ multiplex PCR; TCRdb keeps in-frame clones, though not all of them. This sample has about 39,000 clones; 90% occur once, and the top ten carry around 0.48%. The germline V and J ends were trimmed by 5 bases and 6 bases, with 17 bases remaining between them. The CDR3 is made up of 16 amino acids. The germline gives CDR1 SGHTA, CDR2 FQGNSA. The clonotype was recovered from a female donor in good health, enrolled as a control in a pregnancy study. V and J are TRBV7-2 and TRBJ1-6; possible D gene TRBD1, 6 bases. The sample here was CD4+ T cells from peripheral blood mononuclear cells, taken in the first trimester of pregnancy. The CDR3 DNA reads TGTGCCAGCAGCCCTGACAGGACCTCTGGTAATTCACCCCTCCACTTT. Its translation is CASSPDRTSGNSPLHF.